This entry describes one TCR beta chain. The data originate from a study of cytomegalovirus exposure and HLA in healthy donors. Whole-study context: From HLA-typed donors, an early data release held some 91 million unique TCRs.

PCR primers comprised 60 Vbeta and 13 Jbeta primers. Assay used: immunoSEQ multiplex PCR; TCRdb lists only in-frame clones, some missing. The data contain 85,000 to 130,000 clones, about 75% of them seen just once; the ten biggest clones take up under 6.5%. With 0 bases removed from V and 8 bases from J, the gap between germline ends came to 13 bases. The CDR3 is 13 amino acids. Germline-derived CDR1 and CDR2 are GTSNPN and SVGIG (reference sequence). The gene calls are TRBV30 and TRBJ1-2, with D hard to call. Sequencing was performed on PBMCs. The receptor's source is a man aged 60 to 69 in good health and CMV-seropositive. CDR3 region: CAWSVLMLRGYTF. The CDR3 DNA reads TGTGCCTGGAGTGTACTCATGCTCCGGGGCTACACCTTC.